The clone carrying this T cell receptor beta chain came up a few times. The antigen is undetermined. Trimming removed 1 base from V and 0 bases from J, with 10 bases in between. The CDR3 contains 15 residues. CDR1 LGHNA and CDR2 YSLEER come from the germline V gene. This sample is part of a study of cytomegalovirus exposure and HLA in healthy donors. Researchers ran the PCR with 60 Vbeta and 13 Jbeta primers. Original processing methods: An analysis performed later counted around 80 million unique TCR beta chains (approximately 11 million of them shared). Sequencing was performed with immunoSEQ multiplex PCR; in TCRdb, only in-frame clones are kept and a portion is missing. V and J calls and clone size come straight from that table; D and trimming were deduced from the DNA. The sample yields around 150,000 clones, about three quarters seen once. Whole-study results and caveats: Looking again later, the authors saw that most CMV-associated TCR beta chains seemed HLA-restricted. It was reported that the classifier diagnosed cytomegalovirus status with high specificity and sensitivity in both the original and validation cohorts. After further analysis at a later stage, 16,951 TCR beta sequences were associated with HLA alleles at 0.05 false discovery rate.

The chain combines TRBV4-3 with TRBJ2-7; D gene uncertain. This TCR was sampled from a male donor in good health and CMV-seronegative. Sequenced: PBMCs. The CDR3 reads CASSQVRESSYEQYF. The CDR3 DNA sequence: TGCGCCAGCAGCCAAGTGCGAGAGAGCTCCTACGAGCAGTACTTC.